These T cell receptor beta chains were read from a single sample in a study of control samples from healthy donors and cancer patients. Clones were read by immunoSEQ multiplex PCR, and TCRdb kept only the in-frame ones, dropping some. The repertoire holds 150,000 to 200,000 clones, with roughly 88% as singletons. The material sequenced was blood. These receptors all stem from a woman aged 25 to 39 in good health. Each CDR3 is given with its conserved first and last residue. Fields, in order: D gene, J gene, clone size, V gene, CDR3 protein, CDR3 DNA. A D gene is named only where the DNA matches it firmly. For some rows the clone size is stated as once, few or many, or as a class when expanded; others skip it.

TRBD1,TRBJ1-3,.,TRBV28,CASRRSNRGGGNTIYF,TGTGCCAGCAGGAGATCAAACAGGGGTGGTGGAAACACCATATATTTT
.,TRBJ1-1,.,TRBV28,CASSPLLGPTNTEAFF,TGTGCCAGCAGTCCGCTACTGGGACCCACGAACACTGAAGCTTTCTTT
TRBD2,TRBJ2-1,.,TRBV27,CASSLRGSFNEQFF,TGTGCCAGCAGTCTGCGGGGGTCTTTCAATGAGCAGTTCTTC
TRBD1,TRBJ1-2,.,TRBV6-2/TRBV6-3,CASSTGGAYGYTF,TGTGCCAGCAGTACAGGGGGCGCCTATGGCTACACCTTC
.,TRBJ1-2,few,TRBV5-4,CASSLVGGNNYGYTF,TGTGCCAGCAGCTTGGTAGGAGGGAATAACTATGGCTACACCTTC
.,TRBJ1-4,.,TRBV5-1,CASSWDIGEKLFF,TGCGCCAGCAGCTGGGACATCGGAGAAAAACTGTTTTTT
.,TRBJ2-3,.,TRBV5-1,CASSLGQSTDTQYF,TGCGCCAGCAGCTTGGGGCAGAGCACAGATACGCAGTATTTT
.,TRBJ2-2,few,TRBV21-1,CASSTWGEGRTNTGELFF,TGTGCCAGCAGCACCTGGGGGGAAGGGAGAACGAACACCGGGGAGCTGTTTTTT
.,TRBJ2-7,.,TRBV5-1,CASRGERTYEQYF,TGCGCCAGCAGAGGAGAAAGAACCTACGAGCAGTACTTC
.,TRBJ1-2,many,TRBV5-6,CASSLGGSLGYGYTF,TGTGCCAGCAGCTTGGGTGGGAGTCTCGGCTATGGCTACACCTTC
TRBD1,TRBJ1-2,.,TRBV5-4,CASSSRTGGNALGYTF,TGTGCCAGCAGCTCTAGGACAGGGGGCAATGCTCTAGGCTACACCTTC
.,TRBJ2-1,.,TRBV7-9,CASTSPGSSNEQFF,TGTGCCAGCACCTCACCGGGGAGTTCGAATGAGCAGTTCTTC
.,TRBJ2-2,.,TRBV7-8,CASSLSGEPNTGELFF,TGTGCCAGCAGCTTATCCGGGGAGCCGAACACCGGGGAGCTGTTTTTT
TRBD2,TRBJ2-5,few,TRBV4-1,CASSQTGTTQETQYF,TGCGCCAGCAGCCAAACCGGGACTACCCAGGAGACCCAGTACTTC
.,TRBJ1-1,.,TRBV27,CASSFFRGNTEAFF,TGTGCCAGCAGTTTTTTCAGGGGGAACACTGAAGCTTTCTTT
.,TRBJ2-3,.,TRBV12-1,CASSFVSGTSGRALGTDTQYF,TGTGCCAGCAGCTTTGTGAGTGGGACTAGCGGGAGGGCCCTCGGCACAGATACGCAGTATTTT
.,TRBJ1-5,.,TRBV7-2,CASSLEGGVNQPQHF,TGTGCCAGCAGCTTAGAAGGGGGGGTTAATCAGCCCCAGCATTTT
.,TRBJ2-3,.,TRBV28,CASSPADSQFMYF,TGTGCCAGCAGTCCCGCGGACTCACAGTTTATGTATTTT
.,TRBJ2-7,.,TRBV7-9,CASSLSYEQYF,TGTGCCAGCAGCTTATCTTACGAGCAGTACTTC
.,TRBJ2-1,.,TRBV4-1,CASSPEGRDTYNEQFF,TGCGCCAGCAGCCCCGAAGGGCGGGACACCTACAATGAGCAGTTCTTC
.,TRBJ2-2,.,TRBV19,CASSRRSRDGSGELFF,TGTGCCAGTAGTAGGAGAAGCAGGGATGGGTCCGGGGAGCTGTTTTTT
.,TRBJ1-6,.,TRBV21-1,CASRRGLSPLHF,TGTGCCAGCAGAAGGGGGCTTTCACCCCTCCACTTT
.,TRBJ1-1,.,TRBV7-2,CASSLPGPLLMNTEAFF,TGTGCCAGCAGCTTACCGGGACCCCTGTTGATGAACACTGAAGCTTTCTTT
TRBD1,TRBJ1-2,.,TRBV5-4,CASRDIYRGNYGYTF,TGTGCCAGCAGGGATATTTACAGGGGTAACTATGGCTACACCTTC
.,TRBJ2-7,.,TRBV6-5,CASSYGRLGQTYEQYF,TGTGCCAGCAGTTACGGTCGGCTCGGACAGACCTACGAGCAGTACTTC
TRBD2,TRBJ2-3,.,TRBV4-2,CASSQEFSGRAIDTQYF,TGTGCCAGCAGCCAAGAGTTTAGCGGGAGGGCCATAGATACGCAGTATTTT
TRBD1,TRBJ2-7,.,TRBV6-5,CASRTGEVRQYF,TGTGCCAGCAGGACAGGGGAGGTAAGGCAGTACTTC
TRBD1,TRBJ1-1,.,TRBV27,CASSFPPKQGYATEAFF,TGTGCCAGCAGTTTTCCTCCCAAACAGGGGTACGCCACTGAAGCTTTCTTT
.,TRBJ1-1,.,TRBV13,CASTGGYTEAFF,TGTGCCAGCACGGGGGGGTACACTGAAGCTTTCTTT
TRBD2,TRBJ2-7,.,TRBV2,CASSELEREEVEQYF,TGTGCCAGCAGTGAATTGGAGCGGGAGGAGGTGGAGCAGTACTTC
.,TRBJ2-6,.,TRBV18,CASSPYGQPNSGANVLTF,TGTGCCAGCTCACCTTACGGACAGCCTAACTCTGGGGCCAACGTCCTGACTTTC
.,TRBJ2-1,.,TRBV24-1,CATLKSSTGSYNEQFF,TGTGCCACCTTGAAAAGTTCCACCGGCTCCTACAATGAGCAGTTCTTC
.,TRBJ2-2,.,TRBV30,CAWIVAATNTGELFF,TGTGCCTGGATAGTAGCGGCAACGAACACCGGGGAGCTGTTTTTT
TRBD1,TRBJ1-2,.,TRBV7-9,CASSSRTGGRNYGYTF,TGTGCCAGCAGCTCAAGGACAGGGGGTAGAAACTATGGCTACACCTTC
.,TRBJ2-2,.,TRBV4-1,CASSSRDKETGELFF,TGCGCCAGCAGCTCCCGGGACAAAGAAACCGGGGAGCTGTTTTTT
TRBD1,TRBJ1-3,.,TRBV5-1,CASSLLGGQGLGNTIYF,TGCGCCAGCAGCTTGCTCGGTGGACAGGGGCTTGGAAACACCATATATTTT